The present TCR beta chain was sequenced within a study of memory CD4+ T cells and cytomegalovirus serostatus. The sort gate was single viable CD3+CD4+CD8-CD45RO+ cells for memory CD4+ T cells. Here immunoSEQ multiplex PCR was the method, and the copy in TCRdb shows in-frame clones only, minus some. The table records about 56,000 clones, 82% of them present only once. Germline CDR1 and CDR2: SGHNT and YYREEE (reference sequence). The germline V and J ends were trimmed by 0 bases and 2 bases, with 9 bases remaining between them. The CDR3 is 14 amino acids. Sequenced: memory CD4+ T cells from blood. This clonotype was obtained from an adult in good health and CMV-seronegative. J is TRBJ2-7 and V is TRBV5-4; TRBD1 is a possible D gene (5 bases). In nucleotides, the CDR3 is TGTGCCAGCAGCTTGGATTCAGGGCCCTACGAGCAGTACTTC. Encoded protein: CASSLDSGPYEQYF. The complete variable domain, with remaining parts taken from reference TRBV5-4 and TRBJ2-7, reads ETGVTQSPTHLIKTRGQQVTLRCSSQSGHNTVSWYQQALGQGPQFIFQYYREEENGRGNFPPRFSGLQFPNYSSELNVNALELDDSALYLCASSLDSGPYEQYFGPGTRLTVT.